This TCR beta chain was recovered during a study of cytomegalovirus exposure and HLA in healthy donors. Study summary: About 200 million T cells yielded some 100 million unique TCR beta sequences, as an earlier analysis found.

This clone showed up just a few times. No antigen is known for it. The study ran its PCR with 60 Vbeta and 13 Jbeta primers. TCRdb's copy holds only in-frame clones and misses some; the assay was immunoSEQ multiplex PCR. The sample carries 120,000 or so clones, more than 70% recorded once. Study-level results: Sequencing depth across donors, presence/absence analyses assumed, was roughly uniform. Using the classifier, cytomegalovirus status was reportedly diagnosed with high specificity and sensitivity. Exclusion as indistinguishable affected some V segments, including TRBV6-2 and TRBV6-3.

V gave up 5 bases and J gave up 7 bases; unmatched junction bases: 15. The V gene's germline CDR1 is LNHDA and CDR2 SQIVND (reference sequence). The CDR3 spans 17 residues. The chain carries TRBV19 and TRBJ2-3; TRBD2 agrees at 10 bases. The receptor comes from a man aged 25-40 years in good health and CMV-seronegative. The specimen sequenced was PBMCs. CDR3: CASSLASGGLGVYTQYF. For the CDR3, the DNA is TGTGCCAGTAGTTTAGCTAGCGGGGGCCTCGGTGTATATACGCAGTATTTT.